The source of this TCR beta chain is a study of blood T cell repertoires in COVID-19. The table came from immunoSEQ multiplex PCR; TCRdb's copy has only in-frame clones and leaves some out. Here the sample spans about 80,000 clones, about 80% being singletons. This CDR3 is built from 11 residues. With 8 bases clipped from V and 8 bases from J, the junction kept 2 bases outside the gene matches. In germline, CDR1 is ENHRY, CDR2 SYGVKD. The chain has TRBV10-3 and TRBJ2-1; 8 bases are a match to TRBD2. The sequenced material came from peripheral blood. This sequence originates from a woman aged 35 to 49 with active or convalescent COVID-19. Written as DNA, the CDR3 is TGTGCCATCTCGGGGGGGCATGAGCAGTTCTTC. This translates into CAISGGHEQFF.